This T cell receptor beta chain was recorded in a study of CD8 T cells in ankylosing spondylitis. Broader study findings: Disease-linked clones had a CD8+ phenotype and relatively low frequency in peripheral blood. Researchers reportedly found disease-linked clones significantly enriched in matched ankylosing spondylitis synovial fluid. One TCR beta motif, made up of seven to nine highly homologous variants, appeared characteristic of ankylosing spondylitis blood.

Each TCR beta library was made by quantitative 5'-RACE that incorporated molecular barcodes. TCRdb independently ran MiXCR on the 5' RACE reads; one entry per CDR3 protein. The sample carries about 170,000 distinct CDR3 sequences, about 17% recorded once. V gave up 3 bases and J gave up 7 bases, with 10 bases separating them. The CDR3 sequence is 13 residues long. CDR1 is ENHRY and CDR2 is SYGVKD in the germline V gene. In this sample, this clonotype turned up a few times. No antigen is known for it. V gene TRBV10-3 combines with J gene TRBJ1-5; no reliable D call. The clonotype originates from a male donor with ankylosing spondylitis or in good health (not recorded which). Sequenced sample: blood, either unsorted or a sorted T cell fraction (not recorded which). CDR3 DNA: TGTGCCATCAGTGATGTTTTAAACCAGCCCCAGCATTTT. Translation gives CAISDVLNQPQHF.